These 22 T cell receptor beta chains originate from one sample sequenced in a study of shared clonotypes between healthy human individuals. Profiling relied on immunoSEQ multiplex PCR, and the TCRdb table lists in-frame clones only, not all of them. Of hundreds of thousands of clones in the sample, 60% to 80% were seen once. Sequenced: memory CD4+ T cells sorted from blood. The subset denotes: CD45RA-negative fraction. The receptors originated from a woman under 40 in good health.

CDR3 nucleotides: TGTGCCAGTAGTATTAATCCTGGATCCTACGAGCAGTACTTC. This encodes CASSINPGSYEQYF. This sequence joins TRBV19 and TRBJ2-7; D unclear. The CDR3 covers 14 residues. CDR1 and CDR2 (germline): LNHDA, SQIVND (reference sequence). V was clipped by 3 bases and J by 1 base, with 10 bases between them.

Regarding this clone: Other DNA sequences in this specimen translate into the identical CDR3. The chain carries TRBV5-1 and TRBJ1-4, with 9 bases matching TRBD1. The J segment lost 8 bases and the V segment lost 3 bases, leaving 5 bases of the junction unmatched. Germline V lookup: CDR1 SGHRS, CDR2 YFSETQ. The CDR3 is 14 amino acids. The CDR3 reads CASSSQGAGEKLFF. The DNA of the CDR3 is TGCGCCAGCAGCTCACAGGGGGCGGGAGAAAAACTGTTTTTT. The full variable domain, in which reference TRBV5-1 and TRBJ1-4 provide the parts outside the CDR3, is KAGVTQTPRYLIKTRGQQVTLSCSPISGHRSVSWYQQTPGQGLQFLFEYFSETQRNKGNFPGRFSGRQFSNSRSEMNVSTLELGDSALYLCASSSQGAGEKLFFGSGTQLSVL.

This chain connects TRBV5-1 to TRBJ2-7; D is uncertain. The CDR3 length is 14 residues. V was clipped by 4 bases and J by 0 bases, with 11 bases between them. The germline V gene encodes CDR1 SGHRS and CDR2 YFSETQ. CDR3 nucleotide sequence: TGCGCCAGCAGCCTATCATCCCTCTCCTACGAGCAGTACTTC. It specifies CASSLSSLSYEQYF.

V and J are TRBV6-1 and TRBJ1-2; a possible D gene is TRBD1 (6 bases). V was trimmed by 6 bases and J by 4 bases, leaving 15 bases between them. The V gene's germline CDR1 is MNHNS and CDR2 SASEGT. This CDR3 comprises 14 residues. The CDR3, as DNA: TGTGCCAGCAGGGCAGGGGTGGTCGGCTATGGCTACACCTTC. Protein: CASRAGVVGYGYTF.

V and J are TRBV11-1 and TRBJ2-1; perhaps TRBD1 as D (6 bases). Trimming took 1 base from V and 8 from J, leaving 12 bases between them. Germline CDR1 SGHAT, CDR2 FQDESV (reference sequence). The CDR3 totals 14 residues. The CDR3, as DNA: TGTGCCAGCAGCTTAGGGACAGTTTTCGATGAGCAGTTCTTC. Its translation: CASSLGTVFDEQFF.

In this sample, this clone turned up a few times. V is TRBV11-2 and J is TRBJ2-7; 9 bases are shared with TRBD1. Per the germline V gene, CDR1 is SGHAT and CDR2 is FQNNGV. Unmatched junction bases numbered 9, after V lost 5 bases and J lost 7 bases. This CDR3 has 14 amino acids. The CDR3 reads CASSGPGQGLEQYF. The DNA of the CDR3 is TGTGCCAGCAGCGGGCCGGGACAGGGCCTTGAGCAGTACTTC.

This CDR3 reads CASSYDRGHNEQFF. The CDR3, as DNA: TGTGCCAGCAGCTATGACAGGGGACACAATGAGCAGTTCTTC. The chain uses TRBV5-8 and TRBJ2-1, with 8 bases that match TRBD1. With V trimmed by 3 bases and J by 5 bases, 4 bases remained unmatched. This CDR3 is 14 amino acids long. Germline V CDR1 and CDR2: SGHTS, YDEGEE.

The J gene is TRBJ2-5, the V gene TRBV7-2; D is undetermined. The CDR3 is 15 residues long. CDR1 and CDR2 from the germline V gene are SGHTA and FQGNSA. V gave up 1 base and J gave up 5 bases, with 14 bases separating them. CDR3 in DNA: TGTGCCAGCAGCTTAGGTGTGTTAACGAGCGAGACCCAGTACTTC. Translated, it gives CASSLGVLTSETQYF.

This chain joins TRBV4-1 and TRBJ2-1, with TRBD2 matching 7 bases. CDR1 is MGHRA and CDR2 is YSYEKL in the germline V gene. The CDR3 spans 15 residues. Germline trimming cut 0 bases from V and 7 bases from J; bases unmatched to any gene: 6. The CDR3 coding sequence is TGCGCCAGCAGCCAAGATCGCGGGAGTTATAATGAGCAGTTCTTC. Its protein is CASSQDRGSYNEQFF.

This CDR3 is CASSSGQGRPAAYEQYF. In DNA form, the CDR3 reads TGTGCCAGCAGCTCCGGACAGGGGCGCCCCGCGGCCTACGAGCAGTACTTC. The genes are TRBV7-2 and TRBJ2-7; 9 nucleotides match TRBD1. With V trimmed by 4 bases and J by 2 bases, 12 bases remained unmatched. This CDR3 spans 17 amino acids. Looked up from germline, CDR1 is SGHTA and CDR2 is FQGNSA.

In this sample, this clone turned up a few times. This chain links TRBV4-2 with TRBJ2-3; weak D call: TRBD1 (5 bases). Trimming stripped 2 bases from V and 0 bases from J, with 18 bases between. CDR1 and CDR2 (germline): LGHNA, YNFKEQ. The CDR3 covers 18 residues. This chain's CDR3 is CASSQQDTSTSSTDTQYF. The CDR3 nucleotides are TGTGCCAGCAGCCAACAGGACACTTCTACCTCTAGCACAGATACGCAGTATTTT.

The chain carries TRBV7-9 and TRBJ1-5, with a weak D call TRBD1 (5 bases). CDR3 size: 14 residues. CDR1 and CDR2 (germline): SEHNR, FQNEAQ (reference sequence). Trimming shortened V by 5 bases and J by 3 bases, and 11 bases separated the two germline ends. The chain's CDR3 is CASSADSHNQPQHF. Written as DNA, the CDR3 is TGTGCCAGCAGCGCCGACAGCCACAATCAGCCCCAGCATTTT.

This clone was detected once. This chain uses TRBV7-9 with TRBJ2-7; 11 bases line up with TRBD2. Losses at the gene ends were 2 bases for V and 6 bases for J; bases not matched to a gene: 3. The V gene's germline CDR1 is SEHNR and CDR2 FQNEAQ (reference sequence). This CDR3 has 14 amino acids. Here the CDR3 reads CASSLIAGGGEQYF. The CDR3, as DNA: TGTGCCAGCAGCTTAATAGCGGGAGGGGGCGAGCAGTACTTC.

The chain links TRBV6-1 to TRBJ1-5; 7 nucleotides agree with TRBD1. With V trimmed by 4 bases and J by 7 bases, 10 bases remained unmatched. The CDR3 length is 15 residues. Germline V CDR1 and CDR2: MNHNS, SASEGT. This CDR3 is CASSALKTGYQPQHF. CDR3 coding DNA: TGTGCCAGCAGTGCCTTAAAGACAGGGTACCAGCCCCAGCATTTT.

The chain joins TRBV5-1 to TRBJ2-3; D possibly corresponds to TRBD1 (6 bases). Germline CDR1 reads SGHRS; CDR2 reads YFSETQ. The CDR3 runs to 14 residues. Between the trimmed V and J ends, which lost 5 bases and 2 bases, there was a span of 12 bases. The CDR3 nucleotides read TGCGCCAGCAGTGGGGGCAGACTCACAGATACGCAGTATTTT. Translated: CASSGGRLTDTQYF.

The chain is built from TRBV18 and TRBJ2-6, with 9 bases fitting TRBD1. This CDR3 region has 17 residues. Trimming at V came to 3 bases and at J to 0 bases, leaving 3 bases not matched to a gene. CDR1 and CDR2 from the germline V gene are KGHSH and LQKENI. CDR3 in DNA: TGTGCCAGCTCACCGGGACAGGGCTACTCTGGGGCCAACGTCCTGACTTTC. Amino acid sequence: CASSPGQGYSGANVLTF.

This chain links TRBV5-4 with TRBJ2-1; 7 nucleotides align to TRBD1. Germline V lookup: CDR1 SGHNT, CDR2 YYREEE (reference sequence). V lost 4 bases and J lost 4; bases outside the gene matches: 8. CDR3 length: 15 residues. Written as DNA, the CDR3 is TGTGCCAGCAGCATTCCGGGACAGAAGTACAATGAGCAGTTCTTC. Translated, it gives CASSIPGQKYNEQFF.

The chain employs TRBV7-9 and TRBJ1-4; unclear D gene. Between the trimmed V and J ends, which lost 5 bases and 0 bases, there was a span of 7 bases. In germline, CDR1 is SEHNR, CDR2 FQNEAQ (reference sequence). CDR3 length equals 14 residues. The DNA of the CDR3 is TGTGCCAGCAGCGAACGAACAACTAATGAAAAACTGTTTTTT. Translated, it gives CASSERTTNEKLFF.

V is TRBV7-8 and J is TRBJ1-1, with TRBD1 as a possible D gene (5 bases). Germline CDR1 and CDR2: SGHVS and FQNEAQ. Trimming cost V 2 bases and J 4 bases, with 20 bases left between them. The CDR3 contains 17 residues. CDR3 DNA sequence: TGTGCCAGCAGCTTACGGGCAGGGACCACCCCGATCACTGAAGCTTTCTTT. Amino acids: CASSLRAGTTPITEAFF.

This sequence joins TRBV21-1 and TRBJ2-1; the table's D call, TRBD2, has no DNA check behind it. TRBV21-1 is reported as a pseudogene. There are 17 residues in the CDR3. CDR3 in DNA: TGTGCCAGCAGCAAACTAGCGGGACCATTACTTAATAATGAGCAGTTCTTC. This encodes CASSKLAGPLLNNEQFF.

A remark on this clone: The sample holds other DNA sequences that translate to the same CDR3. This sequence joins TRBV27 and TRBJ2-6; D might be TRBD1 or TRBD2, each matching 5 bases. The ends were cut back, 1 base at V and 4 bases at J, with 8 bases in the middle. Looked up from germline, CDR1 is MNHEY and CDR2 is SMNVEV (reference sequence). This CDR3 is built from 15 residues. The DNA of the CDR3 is TGTGCCAGCAGTTTATGGGGGACCGGGGCCAACGTCCTGACTTTC. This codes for CASSLWGTGANVLTF.

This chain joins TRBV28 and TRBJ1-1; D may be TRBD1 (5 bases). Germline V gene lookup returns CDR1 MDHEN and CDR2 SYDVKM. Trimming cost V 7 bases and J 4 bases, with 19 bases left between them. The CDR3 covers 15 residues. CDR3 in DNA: TGTGCCAGCACCTCACCGGGGACCTTGAGCACTGAAGCTTTCTTT. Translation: CASTSPGTLSTEAFF.